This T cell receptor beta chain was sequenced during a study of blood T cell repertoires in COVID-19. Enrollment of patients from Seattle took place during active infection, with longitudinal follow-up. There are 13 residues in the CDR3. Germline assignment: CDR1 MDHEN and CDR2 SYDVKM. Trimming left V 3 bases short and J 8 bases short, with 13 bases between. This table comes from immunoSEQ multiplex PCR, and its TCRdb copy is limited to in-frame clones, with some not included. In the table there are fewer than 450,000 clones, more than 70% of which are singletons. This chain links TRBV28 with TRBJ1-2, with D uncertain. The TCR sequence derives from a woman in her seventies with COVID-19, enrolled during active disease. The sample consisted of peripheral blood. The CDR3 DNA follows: TGTGCCAGCAGTTTCGTGAGGTCGGGAGGCTACACCTTC. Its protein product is CASSFVRSGGYTF.